Listed below are T cell receptor beta chains from one sample, sequenced in a study of T-cell memory formation after mild COVID-19. TCRdb called the 5' RACE reads again in MiXCR, with one record for every CDR3 protein. The sample shows roughly 250,000 distinct CDR3 sequences, over 15% of them seen only once. The sequenced material came from PBMCs or a T cell subset sorted from them (not recorded which). The source is a young man who had mild COVID-19 (a few samples of this study predate the infection). Cell type and time point are not known. CDR3s include the opening cysteine and the closing phenylalanine or tryptophan. A D gene is named only where the DNA matches it firmly. Clone size, where shown, is once, few, many, or a class for clones that have expanded.

TGCGCCAGCAGCTTGGTCCCAACGGGGAGCGCGGGCCATACGCAGTATTTT CASSLVPTGSAGHTQYF - TRBJ2-3 TRBV5-1 -
TGTGCCAGCAGCCAGGGGACAGGGAGTCAGCCCCAGCATTTT CASSQGTGSQPQHF - TRBJ1-5 TRBV7-8 TRBD1
TGTGCCAGCAGCACCTCCCGGGAGACCCAGTACTTC CASSTSRETQYF - TRBJ2-5 TRBV7-2 -
TGTGCCAGCAGCTACGTGGGTGGCGAGCAGTACTTC CASSYVGGEQYF few TRBJ2-7 TRBV12-3/TRBV12-4 -
TGTGCCAGCAGCTTAGCGTTTCACGGATCGGAGGGACAGCCCCAGCATTTT CASSLAFHGSEGQPQHF few TRBJ1-5 TRBV7-9 -
TGCAGCGTGGGGCGGGGGGGAAGCTCCTACAATGAGCAGTTCTTC CSVGRGGSSYNEQFF many TRBJ2-1 TRBV29-1 TRBD2
TGTGCCAGCTCACCACCCCAAGAGACCCAGTACTTC CASSPPQETQYF few TRBJ2-5 TRBV18 -
TGTGCCAGCAGGACAGGGAACACTGAAGCTTTCTTT CASRTGNTEAFF many TRBJ1-1 TRBV28 -
TGTGCCAGCAGCCTTAGACTAGCGGGGGGGGATGAGCAGTTCTTC CASSLRLAGGDEQFF few TRBJ2-1 TRBV12-3/TRBV12-4 TRBD2
TGTGCCAGCAAGAGGGGGGTGGGGGAGACCCAGTACTTC CASKRGVGETQYF - TRBJ2-5 TRBV12-3/TRBV12-4 -
TGTGCCATCCGCGGGGGAACCTACAATGAGCAGTTCTTC CAIRGGTYNEQFF few TRBJ2-1 TRBV6-5 TRBD2
TGCGCCAGCAGCGGCGGGACAGGGGTCCATACGAAGTATTTT CASSGGTGVHTKYF - TRBJ2-3 TRBV5-1 TRBD1
TGTGCCAGCATTTACAGGCAGGGAGCAGATACGCAGTATTTT CASIYRQGADTQYF - TRBJ2-3 TRBV6-5 -
TGCAGTGCGAGGAGGGCAGGCTCAGAGACCCAGTACTTC CSARRAGSETQYF - TRBJ2-5 TRBV20-1 -
TGTGCCAGCAGCTTGGACGTTCTCTATGGCTACACCTTC CASSLDVLYGYTF many TRBJ1-2 TRBV13 -
TGTGCCAGCAGTACTAGCGGGGCTGTTACAGATACGCAGTATTTT CASSTSGAVTDTQYF - TRBJ2-3 TRBV6-5 TRBD2
TGCGCCAGCAGCCAAGATGTGGGCTACGAGCAGTACTTC CASSQDVGYEQYF - TRBJ2-7 TRBV4-3 -
TGTGCCAGCAGCCAATTGCTAGGACAGTCCGTCGGGGAGCTGTTTTTT CASSQLLGQSVGELFF many TRBJ2-2 TRBV3-1 -
TGTGCCAGCAAGATATCGGGGACCGGGGAGCTGTTTTTT CASKISGTGELFF - TRBJ2-2 TRBV14 -
TGTGCCAGCAGTTACGGACAGCAAAGCACAGATACGCAGTATTTT CASSYGQQSTDTQYF - TRBJ2-3 TRBV12-3/TRBV12-4 -
TGTGCCAGCAGCACAGGGACAGGGAAAAGTCAGCCCCAGCATTTT CASSTGTGKSQPQHF few TRBJ1-5 TRBV5-5 TRBD1
TGTGCCAGCAGCTTAGGTAGAGGGAACACTGAAGCTTTCTTT CASSLGRGNTEAFF - TRBJ1-1 TRBV7-6 -
TGCGCCAGCAGCCTTGATACAGCAGACACTGAAGCTTTCTTT CASSLDTADTEAFF - TRBJ1-1 TRBV5-1 -
TGTGCCACCAGCAGAGATCGAGCCCCGTATCAGCCCCAGCATTTT CATSRDRAPYQPQHF few TRBJ1-5 TRBV15 -
TGCAGTGCTTTAAGCGGGGGGGCCACAGATACGCAGTATTTT CSALSGGATDTQYF - TRBJ2-3 TRBV20-1 TRBD2
TGTGCCAGCAGCTTAGGGGTAGGGCCGGGTCAGCCCCAGCATTTT CASSLGVGPGQPQHF few TRBJ1-5 TRBV7-2 -
TGCGCCAGCAGCTTGGAGCGGGCTAACTATGGCTACACCTTC CASSLERANYGYTF - TRBJ1-2 TRBV5-1 -
TGTGCCAGCAGCCGACAGGGGATGGATCAGCCCCAGCATTTT CASSRQGMDQPQHF - TRBJ1-5 TRBV6-5 TRBD1
TGTGCCAGCAGCCAGAGGAATACATACAATGAGCAGTTCTTC CASSQRNTYNEQFF many TRBJ2-1 TRBV3-1 -
TGTGCCAGCAGTCCGGGACAGGCCCGCGGATATGGCTACACCTTC CASSPGQARGYGYTF few TRBJ1-2 TRBV6-2/TRBV6-3 TRBD1
TGCGCCAGCAGCTTGGCGGCGGGCGGAGATACGCAGTATTTT CASSLAAGGDTQYF - TRBJ2-3 TRBV5-1 -
TGCGCCAGCAGTATGGGGACAGCGGATGAAAAACTGTTTTTT CASSMGTADEKLFF - TRBJ1-4 TRBV5-1 TRBD1
TGCAGTGCTAGAGATCCTGAGGGCAGTCCGGCGTACGAGCAGTACTTC CSARDPEGSPAYEQYF few TRBJ2-7 TRBV20-1 -
TGTGCCAGCAGCCGGGGCAATCAAGAGACCCAGTACTTC CASSRGNQETQYF - TRBJ2-5 TRBV7-3 -
TGTGCCAGCAGTTCGGACAGATTTTTAATTAATACGCAGTATTTT CASSSDRFLINTQYF - TRBJ2-3 TRBV27 -
TGTGCCAGCAGCATTACCGGGACAGGGACCACTGAAGCTTTCTTT CASSITGTGTTEAFF few TRBJ1-1 TRBV9 TRBD1
TGTGCCAGCTCACCAGGGCTAACTGAAGCTTTCTTT CASSPGLTEAFF - TRBJ1-1 TRBV18 -
TGTGCCAGCAGCTTAGTTTTAGCGACAGGTCAGCCCCAGCATTTT CASSLVLATGQPQHF - TRBJ1-5 TRBV7-8 -
TGTGCCAGCAGCCTTGGGAGGTTCTTC CASSLGRFF - TRBJ2-1 TRBV7-9 -
TGTGCCAGCAGCTTACTCACGTACAATGAGCAGTTCTTC CASSLLTYNEQFF - TRBJ2-1 TRBV7-2 -
TGTGCCAGCTCACCACCATTGGCAGATACGCAGTATTTT CASSPPLADTQYF many TRBJ2-3 TRBV18 -
TGTGCCAGTAGGCCGCCCGTCACAGATACGCAGTATTTT CASRPPVTDTQYF - TRBJ2-3 TRBV19 -
TGTGCCTGGAGAAAACCTAGCTCCTACGAGCAGTACTTC CAWRKPSSYEQYF - TRBJ2-7 TRBV30 -
TGCGCCAGCAGCTTGGCCCCAGCGAGCAATGAGCAGTTCTTC CASSLAPASNEQFF few TRBJ2-1 TRBV5-1 -
TGTGCCAGCAGCCGGAGGGAAACGGGGGAGACCCAGTACTTC CASSRRETGETQYF few TRBJ2-5 TRBV7-2 -
TGTGCCAGCACTATCCCGGGACGCTACTCTGGGGCCAACGTCCTGACTTTC CASTIPGRYSGANVLTF few TRBJ2-6 TRBV28 -
TGTGCCAGCAGCCCCCGGGACAGCAACATGAACACTGAAGCTTTCTTT CASSPRDSNMNTEAFF - TRBJ1-1 TRBV7-8 TRBD1
TGTGCCAGCATACGGGATGGTAATGGGAGAGAGACCCAGTACTTC CASIRDGNGRETQYF - TRBJ2-5 TRBV6-2/TRBV6-3 -
TGTGCCAGCAGTCAGGATCTGGTCGAGCAGTACTTC CASSQDLVEQYF - TRBJ2-7 TRBV25-1 -
TGTGCCAGCAGCTTCTGGGCTGAGAACACTGAAGCTTTCTTT CASSFWAENTEAFF - TRBJ1-1 TRBV7-6 -
TGTGCCATCAGGCGGACAGGAGACAACACTGAAGCTTTCTTT CAIRRTGDNTEAFF few TRBJ1-1 TRBV10-3 TRBD1
TGTGCCACCAGCCCAAATTCGTATAATTCACCCCTCCACTTT CATSPNSYNSPLHF few TRBJ1-6 TRBV15 -
TGCGCCAGCAGCCAAGGGCAGTGGACAGGAGGCTACACCTTC CASSQGQWTGGYTF - TRBJ1-2 TRBV4-1 TRBD1
TGTGCCAGCAGACTAGCGGGGGGCAGGGTCAATGAGCAGTTCTTC CASRLAGGRVNEQFF few TRBJ2-1 TRBV7-2 TRBD2
TGTGCCAGCAGTTTGGAGAGGGGGGCTGGGGCCAACGTCCTGACTTTC CASSLERGAGANVLTF few TRBJ2-6 TRBV12-3/TRBV12-4 -
TGTGCCAGCAGCTTGACAGGGGCGAAGACCCAGTACTTC CASSLTGAKTQYF many TRBJ2-5 TRBV7-9 TRBD1
TGCGCCAGCAGCCAAGATCACTTCGGGACAGGGAACACCGGGGAGCTGTTTTTT CASSQDHFGTGNTGELFF many TRBJ2-2 TRBV4-1 TRBD1
TGTGCCTGGGACAGGGCGAACTATGGCTACACCTTC CAWDRANYGYTF - TRBJ1-2 TRBV30 TRBD1
TGTGCCAGCCGAAGAGTTGACGGCAGAAACACCGGGGAGCTGTTTTTT CASRRVDGRNTGELFF - TRBJ2-2 TRBV11-2 -
TGTGCCAGCAGCCGTGAGCCGGGGTATGGCTACACCTTC CASSREPGYGYTF - TRBJ1-2 TRBV5-8 -